This is a list of T cell receptor beta chains from one sample in a study of Ad26.COV2.S vaccination and SARS-CoV-2 variants. Sequencing used immunoSEQ multiplex PCR; TCRdb keeps in-frame clones, though not all of them. Of 300,000 to 400,000 clones listed, 85% to 90% are singletons. Sequencing used peripheral blood, obtained in a trial of Ad26.COV2.S vaccine versus placebo. Receptor source: a person between 18 and 65 years old who received the Ad26.COV2.S COVID-19 vaccine or a placebo. Both conserved end residues are part of each CDR3. D genes are given only for firm matches.

CDR3nt	CDR3aa	v_gene	j_gene	d_gene
TGTGCCAGCAGCCCGGCCGGGGATCAATCCTACGAGCAGTACTTC	CASSPAGDQSYEQYF	TRBV5-4	TRBJ2-7	-
TGTGCCAGCAGTTCCCTCGCTTCACCCTCTGGGGCCAACGTCCTGACTTTC	CASSSLASPSGANVLTF	TRBV28	TRBJ2-6	-
TGTGCCAGCTCATCGGACAGAGCCTACGAGCAGTACTTC	CASSSDRAYEQYF	TRBV18	TRBJ2-7	-
TGCGCCAGCAGTCAAGAGCAACCGGGACAGCGGTACGAGCAGTACTTC	CASSQEQPGQRYEQYF	TRBV23-1	TRBJ2-7	TRBD1
TGTGCCAGCAGTTACGCGAACAGTGGGGAGACCCAGTACTTC	CASSYANSGETQYF	TRBV6-5	TRBJ2-5	-
TGTGCCAGCTCACCGTCCGGCGCGATGGAGACCCAGTACTTC	CASSPSGAMETQYF	TRBV18	TRBJ2-5	-
TGTGCCAGCAGCTTGCAGGCAGACTCCTACGAGCAGTACTTC	CASSLQADSYEQYF	TRBV5-5	TRBJ2-7	-
TGTGCCAGCAGTGAAGGTATCAGGGCCTACGAGCAGTACTTC	CASSEGIRAYEQYF	TRBV2	TRBJ2-7	-
TGTGCCAGCCGAAGCGGGAGCGAAAACATTCAGTACTTC	CASRSGSENIQYF	TRBV7-2	TRBJ2-4	TRBD2
TGTGCCAGCAGTGAAGGGTGGACAGGGCGCGATGGCTACACCTTC	CASSEGWTGRDGYTF	TRBV6-1	TRBJ1-2	TRBD1
TGTGCCAGCAGTCCAGGGTTTACGAACACCGGGGAGCTGTTTTTT	CASSPGFTNTGELFF	TRBV9	TRBJ2-2	-
TGTGCCAGCAGTGAAGCTGCCCTGCCTGGGGAGACCCAGTACTTC	CASSEAALPGETQYF	TRBV2	TRBJ2-5	-
TGTGCCAGCAGCCAACTTGAACCGGATAATTCACCCCTCCACTTT	CASSQLEPDNSPLHF	TRBV3-1/TRBV3-2	TRBJ1-6	-